Shown below are 9 T cell receptor beta chains from a single sample sequenced in a study of tumor and adjacent non-tumor tissue in lung cancer. This sample's RNA came from whole unsorted tissue. TCRbeta libraries were built with three rounds of nested PCR, modified from ARM-PCR. TCRdb called the multiplex PCR reads again in MiXCR, with one record for every CDR3 protein. Of 100,000 to 150,000 distinct CDR3 sequences in the sample, about 66% were seen once. The specimen sequenced was lung tumor tissue. Every receptor here comes from a man between 25 and 39 years old with non-small cell lung cancer.

The chain couples TRBV6-5 to TRBJ2-3, with D possibly TRBD2 on 6 matching bases. The CDR3 extends over 14 amino acids. From germline, CDR1 is MNHEY and CDR2 SVGAGI. With 3 bases removed from V and 9 bases from J, the gap between germline ends came to 16 bases. The CDR3, as DNA: TGTGCCAGCAGTTATCATGGGTCGGGAGACACGCAGTATTTT. This translates into CASSYHGSGDTQYF.

Note on this clonotype: One end of the junction is discordant with germline, which a read error may explain. V is TRBV20-1 and J is TRBJ1-1, with D unresolved. The germline V gene encodes CDR1 DFQATT and CDR2 SNEGSKA (reference sequence). This CDR3 is 14 amino acids long. The CDR3, as DNA: TGCAATGCTAGAATCGGGCCACGCGGCACTGAAGCTTCCTTT. Its protein is CNARIGPRGTEASF.

With regard to this clonotype: This clone may be a read error of a much larger clone one base away. CDR3 sequence reads: CASTYSSTEGSEQYF. CDR3 in DNA: TGTGCCAGCACTTACTCTTCCACAGAGGGCAGCGAGCAGTACTTC. The chain couples TRBV6-2 or TRBV6-3 to TRBJ2-7, with D possibly being TRBD2 (5 bases). This CDR3 contains 15 residues. Germline V gene lookup returns CDR1 MNHEY and CDR2 SVGEGT.

About this clonotype itself: At one of its ends the junction is not consistent with the germline gene, which may arise from a read error. V is TRBV11-2 and J is TRBJ1-2; D remains ambiguous. The CDR3 runs to 13 residues. The germline CDR1 and CDR2 sequences are SGHAT and FQNNGV. DNA for the CDR3: TGTACCAGCAGCTTAGATAGGCTGGAAAGCTACACCTTC. It codes for CTSSLDRLESYTF.

On this clonotype itself: A much larger clone is a single base away; this may be a read error. V is TRBV10-3 and J is TRBJ2-7; 14 bases agree with TRBD2. The length of the CDR3 is 14 residues. The V gene end was trimmed by 6 bases and the J gene end by 10 bases; junction bases not matched to a gene: 8. The germline V gene has CDR1 ENHRY and CDR2 SYGVKD. CDR3 bases: TGTGCCATCAGGACTAGCGGGGGGGCCTGGGACCAGTACTTC. Protein product: CAIRTSGGAWDQYF.

This clonotype was observed many times. The chain uses TRBV11-2 and TRBJ2-5; D tentatively reads TRBD1 or TRBD2 (5 bases each). This CDR3 is built from 12 residues. Germline V lookup: CDR1 SGHAT, CDR2 FQNNGV. Trimming shortened V by 5 bases and J by 14 bases, and 18 bases separated the two germline ends. The CDR3 DNA sequence: TGTGCCAGCAGCGTAACCGGGACCCAAGAATACTTC. As protein: CASSVTGTQEYF.

This sequence joins TRBV5-4 and TRBJ2-5, with TRBD2 matching over 9 bases. The CDR3 covers 15 residues. V lost 0 bases to trimming and J lost 2 bases; unmatched junction nucleotides: 2. Germline loops: CDR1 SGHNT, CDR2 YYREEE (reference sequence). The CDR3 sequence: CASSLASGAQETQYF. DNA of the CDR3: TGTGCCAGCAGCTTGGCTAGCGGGGCACAAGAGACCCAGTACTTC.

The rearrangement joins TRBV14 to TRBJ1-1; no clear D gene. V gave up 1 base and J gave up 5 bases, with 5 bases separating them. Germline assignment: CDR1 SGHDN and CDR2 FVKESK. There are 12 residues in the CDR3. The CDR3 protein is CASSQGFTEAFF. CDR3 sequence (DNA): TGTGCCAGCAGCCAAGGTTTTACTGAAGCTTTCTTT. Supplemented by reference TRBV14 and TRBJ1-1, the full variable domain reads EAGVTQFPSHSVIEKGQTVTLRCDPISGHDNLYWYRRVMGKEIKFLLHFVKESKQDESGMPNNRFLAERTGGTYSTLKVQPAELEDSGVYFCASSQGFTEAFFGQGTRLTVV.

This clonotype has ten or more counts. This rearrangement joins TRBV4-2 to TRBJ2-2; D call uncertain. CDR1 LGHNA and CDR2 YNFKEQ come from the germline V gene. The CDR3 is 15 amino acids. The V end was cut by 0 bases, the J end by 7 bases, with 12 bases between. The CDR3 nucleotides are TGTGCCAGCAGCCAAGAGGGCCTTAGTAGCGGGGAGCTGTTTTTT. Protein product: CASSQEGLSSGELFF.